This T cell receptor (beta chain) is drawn from a study of T cell repertoires in cytomegalovirus infection. About the research overall: Public TCR beta signatures provided an indication of both CMV infection and a matching HLA type.

MiXCR was run by TCRdb on the reads, yielding one entry per CDR3 protein. The sample has about a million distinct CDR3 sequences, around 30% seen once. Points on this clonotype: Its antigen is unidentified.

This CDR3 has 13 residues. Germline CDR1 and CDR2: SGHTA and FQGNSA. V lost 2 bases, J lost 7 bases, and 11 bases lay in between. V gene TRBV7-2 combines with J gene TRBJ1-2; D is unresolved. Here the sequenced sample was cultured CD8+ T cells from PBMCs, taken from culture after CMV antigen stimulation. The clonotype originates from a human donor in good health (CMV status not recorded). Some clones in this sample may be carry-over from other donors' samples. The CDR3 loop is CASSLPESTGYTF. The DNA of the CDR3 is TGTGCCAGCAGCTTACCCGAATCCACTGGCTACACCTTC.